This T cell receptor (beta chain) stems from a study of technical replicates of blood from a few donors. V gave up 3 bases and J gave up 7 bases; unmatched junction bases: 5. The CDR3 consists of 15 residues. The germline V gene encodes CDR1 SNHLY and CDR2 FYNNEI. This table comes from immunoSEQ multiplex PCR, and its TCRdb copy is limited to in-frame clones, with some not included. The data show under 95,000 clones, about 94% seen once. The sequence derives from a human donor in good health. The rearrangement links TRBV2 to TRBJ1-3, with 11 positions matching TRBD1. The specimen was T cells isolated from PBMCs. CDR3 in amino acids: CASSEDRGLRNTIYF. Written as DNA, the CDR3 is TGTGCCAGCAGTGAGGACAGGGGGCTTAGGAACACCATATATTTT.